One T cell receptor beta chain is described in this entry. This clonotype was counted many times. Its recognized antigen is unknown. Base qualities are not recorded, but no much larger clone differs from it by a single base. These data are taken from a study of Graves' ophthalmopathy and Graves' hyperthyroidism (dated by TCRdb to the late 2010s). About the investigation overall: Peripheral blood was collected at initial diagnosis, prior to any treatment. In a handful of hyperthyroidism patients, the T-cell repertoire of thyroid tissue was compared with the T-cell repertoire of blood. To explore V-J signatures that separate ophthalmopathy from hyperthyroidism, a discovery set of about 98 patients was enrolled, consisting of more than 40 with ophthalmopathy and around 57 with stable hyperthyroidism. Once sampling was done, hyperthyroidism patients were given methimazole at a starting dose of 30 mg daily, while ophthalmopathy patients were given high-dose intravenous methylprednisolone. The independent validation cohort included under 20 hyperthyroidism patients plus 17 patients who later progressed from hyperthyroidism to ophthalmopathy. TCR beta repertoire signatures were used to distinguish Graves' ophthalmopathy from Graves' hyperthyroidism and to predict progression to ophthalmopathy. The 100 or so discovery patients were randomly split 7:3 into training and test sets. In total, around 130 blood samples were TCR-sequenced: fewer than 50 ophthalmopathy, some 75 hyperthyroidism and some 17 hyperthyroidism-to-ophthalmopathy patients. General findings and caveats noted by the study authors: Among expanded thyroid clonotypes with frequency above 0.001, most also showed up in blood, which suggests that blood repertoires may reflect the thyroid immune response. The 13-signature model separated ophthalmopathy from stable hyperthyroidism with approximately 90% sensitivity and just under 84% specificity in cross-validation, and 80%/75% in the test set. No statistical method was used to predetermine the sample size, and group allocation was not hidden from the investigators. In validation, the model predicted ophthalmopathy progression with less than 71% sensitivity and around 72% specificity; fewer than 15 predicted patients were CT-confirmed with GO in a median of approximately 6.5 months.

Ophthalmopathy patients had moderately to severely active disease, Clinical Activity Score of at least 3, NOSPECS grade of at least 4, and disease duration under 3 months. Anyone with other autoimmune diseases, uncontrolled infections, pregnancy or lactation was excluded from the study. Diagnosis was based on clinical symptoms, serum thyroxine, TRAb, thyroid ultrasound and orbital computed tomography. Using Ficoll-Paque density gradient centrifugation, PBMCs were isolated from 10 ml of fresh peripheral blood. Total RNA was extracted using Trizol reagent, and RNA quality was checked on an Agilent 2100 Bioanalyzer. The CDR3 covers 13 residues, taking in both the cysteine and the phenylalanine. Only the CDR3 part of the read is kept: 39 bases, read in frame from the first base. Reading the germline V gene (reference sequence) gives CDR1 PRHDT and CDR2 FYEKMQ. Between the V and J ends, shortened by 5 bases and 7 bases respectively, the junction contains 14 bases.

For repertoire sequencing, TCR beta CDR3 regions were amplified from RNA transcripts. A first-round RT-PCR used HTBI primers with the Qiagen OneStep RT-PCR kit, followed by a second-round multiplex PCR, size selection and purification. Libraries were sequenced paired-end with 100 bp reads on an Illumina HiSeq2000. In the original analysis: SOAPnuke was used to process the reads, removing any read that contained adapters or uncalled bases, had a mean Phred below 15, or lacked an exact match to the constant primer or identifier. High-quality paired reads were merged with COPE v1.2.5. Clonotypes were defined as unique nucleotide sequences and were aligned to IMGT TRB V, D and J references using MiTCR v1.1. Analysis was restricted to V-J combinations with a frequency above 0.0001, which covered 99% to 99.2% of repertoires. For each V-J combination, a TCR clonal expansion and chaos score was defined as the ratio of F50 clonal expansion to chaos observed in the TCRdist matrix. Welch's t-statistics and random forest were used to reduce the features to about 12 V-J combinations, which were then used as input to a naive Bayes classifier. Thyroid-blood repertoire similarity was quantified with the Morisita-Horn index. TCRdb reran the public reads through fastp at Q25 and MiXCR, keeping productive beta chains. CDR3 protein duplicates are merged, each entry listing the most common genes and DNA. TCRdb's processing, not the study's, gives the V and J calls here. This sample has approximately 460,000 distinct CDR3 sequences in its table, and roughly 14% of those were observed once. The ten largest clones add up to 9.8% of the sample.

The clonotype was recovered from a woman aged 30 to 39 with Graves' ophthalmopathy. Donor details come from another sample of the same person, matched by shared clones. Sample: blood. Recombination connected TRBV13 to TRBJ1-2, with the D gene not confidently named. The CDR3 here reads CASSPTLLSGYTF. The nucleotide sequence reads TGTGCCAGCAGCCCAACCCTCCTGAGTGGCTACACCTTC.